This TCR beta chain was retrieved from a study of glioma-infiltrating T cells. Looked up from germline, CDR1 is MDHEN and CDR2 is SYDVKM. Trimming pared 5 bases from V and 5 bases from J, leaving 16 bases between. The CDR3 extends over 15 amino acids. Amplification of TCR alpha and beta CDR3 regions from RNA used iRepertoire nested multiplex PCR. For one-step reverse transcription and amplification, 100-400 ng of tissue mRNA or PBMC total RNA was used. Via MiXCR, TCRdb re-called the multiplex PCR reads, giving one row per CDR3 protein. Of some 180,000 distinct CDR3 sequences listed, around 30% are singletons. This clonotype has ten or more counts.

The sequenced material came from glioma tissue, nonneoplastic brain tissue, or PBMCs (not recorded which). The sequence was collected from a human donor with low-grade glioma or glioblastoma, undergoing nonglioma brain surgery, or in good health (not recorded which). The chain joins TRBV28 to TRBJ2-1; D is possibly TRBD1 or TRBD2 (5 bases each). The DNA for the CDR3 is TGTGCCAGCAGTGCCCCCGGGACGAGGAACAATGAGCAGTTCTTC. Translation: CASSAPGTRNNEQFF. The variable domain in full, completed from reference TRBV28 and TRBJ2-1, reads DVKVTQSSRYLVKRTGEKVFLECVQDMDHENMFWYRQDPGLGLRLIYFSYDVKMKEKGDIPEGYSVSREKKERFSLILESASTNQTSMYLCASSAPGTRNNEQFFGPGTRLTVL.